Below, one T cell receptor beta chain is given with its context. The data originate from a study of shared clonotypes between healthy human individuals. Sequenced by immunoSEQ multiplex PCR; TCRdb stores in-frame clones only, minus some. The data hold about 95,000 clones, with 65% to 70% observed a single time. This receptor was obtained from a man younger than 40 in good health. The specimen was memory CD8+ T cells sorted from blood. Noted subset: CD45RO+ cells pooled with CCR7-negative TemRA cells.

The CDR3 DNA sequence: TGTGCCAGCAGCCCCGTCGCGGGGGGCACAGATACGCAGTATTTT. This translates into CASSPVAGGTDTQYF. This rearrangement joins TRBV9 to TRBJ2-3; 7 bases map to TRBD2. In germline, CDR1 is SGDLS, CDR2 YYNGEE. The CDR3 has 15 residues. V shed 4 bases and J 1 base; nucleotides not matched to a gene: 6.